Listed below are T cell receptor beta chains from one sample, sequenced in a study of cytotoxic CD8 clonotypes in ibrutinib-treated CLL. The table came from immunoSEQ multiplex PCR; TCRdb's copy has only in-frame clones and leaves some out. Among some 200,000 clones listed, more than 65% were seen once. The sequencing used PBMCs, collected after 12 months of ibrutinib treatment. These receptors were collected from a human donor with chronic lymphocytic leukemia. CDR3s include the opening cysteine and the closing phenylalanine or tryptophan. The D gene is left open where the match is weak. Part of the rows lack a size; the others show once, few, many or a class for expanded clones.

TRBV5-6	-	-	TRBJ2-7	TGTGCCAGCAGCTCGTGGGCCCTAGGCGCCTACGAGCAGTACTTC	CASSSWALGAYEQYF
TRBV4-1	-	-	TRBJ1-2	TGCGCCAGCGCACGACCCGAAGGATTTGGCTACACCTTC	CASARPEGFGYTF
TRBV7-9	-	TRBD1	TRBJ1-2	TGTGCCAGCAGCCGACAGGGGGCTGGCTATGGCTACACCTTC	CASSRQGAGYGYTF
TRBV15	-	-	TRBJ2-5	TGTGCCACCAGCAGAGATCACGGGGGTGGGACCCAGTACTTC	CATSRDHGGGTQYF
TRBV10-3	-	-	TRBJ2-7	TGTGCCATCAAAAGTTACGGCTCCTACGAGCAGTACTTC	CAIKSYGSYEQYF
TRBV18	-	TRBD1	TRBJ1-2	TGTGCCAGCTCACCCCAAACAGGGGATGGCTACACCTTC	CASSPQTGDGYTF
TRBV10-3	few	-	TRBJ2-1	TGTGCCATCTCATCCCTCTCTAGCTCCTACAATGAGCAGTTCTTC	CAISSLSSSYNEQFF
TRBV18	-	-	TRBJ1-1	TGTGCCAGCTCACCCGGACGACAGAACACTGAAGCTTTCTTT	CASSPGRQNTEAFF
TRBV27	-	TRBD1	TRBJ1-4	TGTGCCAGCAGTTCTCGGACAGGGGGGGAAAAACTGTTTTTT	CASSSRTGGEKLFF
TRBV7-6	-	-	TRBJ1-2	TGTGCCAGCAGCTTACATGGGGCTAATGGCTACACCTTC	CASSLHGANGYTF
TRBV5-4	-	TRBD2	TRBJ2-5	TGTGCCAGCAGCTTGGGTTCTAGCGGGAGAGAGACCCAGTACTTC	CASSLGSSGRETQYF
TRBV2	-	-	TRBJ2-5	TGTGCCAGCAGTCTAGAAAGGGGGGCCCAGGAGACCCAGTACTTC	CASSLERGAQETQYF
TRBV5-1	-	TRBD1	TRBJ2-3	TGCGCCAGCAGCTCACCGGGACAGATCACAGATACGCAGTATTTT	CASSSPGQITDTQYF
TRBV7-9	-	-	TRBJ1-4	TGTGCCAGCAGCTCATCGGGTTGGGCAACTAATGAAAAACTGTTTTTT	CASSSSGWATNEKLFF
TRBV11-2	-	TRBD1	TRBJ1-2	TGTGCCAGCAGCACCACGACAGGGTACGTCTATGGCTACACCTTC	CASSTTTGYVYGYTF
TRBV30	-	-	TRBJ1-5	TGTGCCTGGGGAACAGGGTTGAGCAATCAGCCCCAGCATTTT	CAWGTGLSNQPQHF
TRBV6-5	few	-	TRBJ1-2	TGTGCCAGCAGTTACGTGCAGGGAAGCTATGGCTACACCTTC	CASSYVQGSYGYTF
TRBV14	-	-	TRBJ1-2	TGTGCCAGCAGCCAAGCCGCGGGGTGGAACTATGGCTACACCTTC	CASSQAAGWNYGYTF
TRBV18	-	TRBD2	TRBJ2-2	TGTGCCAGCTCACTCAGCAAGGGACTAGCGGCGAACACCGGGGAGCTGTTTTTT	CASSLSKGLAANTGELFF
TRBV4-2	-	-	TRBJ1-5	TGTGCCAGCAGCCGGTCAAATAGCAATCAGCCCCAGCATTTT	CASSRSNSNQPQHF
TRBV6-1	once	TRBD2	TRBJ2-7	TGTGCCAGCAGTGACACTAGCGGGGGTCCCTACGAGCAGTACTTC	CASSDTSGGPYEQYF
TRBV5-1	many	TRBD2	TRBJ2-5	TGCGCCAGCAGCTTGGTGGGCGGGGGCCAAGAGACCCAGTACTTC	CASSLVGGGQETQYF
TRBV18	-	-	TRBJ1-2	TGTGCCAGCTCACCAAGCGGGGAATATGGCTACACCTTC	CASSPSGEYGYTF
TRBV6-1	-	TRBD1	TRBJ2-7	TGTGCCAGCAGTCCGGGACAGGGTCTCTCCTACGAGCAGTACTTC	CASSPGQGLSYEQYF
TRBV6-5	-	-	TRBJ1-5	TGTGCCAGCAGTCGAAGGGGGACAAACAATCAGCCCCAGCATTTT	CASSRRGTNNQPQHF
TRBV19	-	TRBD1	TRBJ1-5	TGTGCCAGTAGTAGCCCAACGGCAGGGGGCACCAAACGCTATCAGCCCCAGCATTTT	CASSSPTAGGTKRYQPQHF
TRBV25-1	-	-	TRBJ1-5	TGTGCCAGCAGTGAATTGCACAGGGACCATCAGCCCCAGCATTTT	CASSELHRDHQPQHF
TRBV30	-	-	TRBJ1-1	TGTGCCTGGAGTTCGGACACTGAAGCTTTCTTT	CAWSSDTEAFF
TRBV2	-	-	TRBJ2-1	TGTGCCAAACGGGTCGGGAATGAGCAGTTCTTC	CAKRVGNEQFF
TRBV30	-	-	TRBJ2-7	TGTGCCTGGAGTGGACCAACGACTGGGTACGAGCAGTACTTC	CAWSGPTTGYEQYF
TRBV11-2	-	TRBD1	TRBJ1-2	TGTGCCAGCAGCTTAGATGGACCTCATGACAGGGCTTATGGCTACACCTTC	CASSLDGPHDRAYGYTF
TRBV28	-	TRBD1	TRBJ2-7	TGTGCCAGCAGTTTGCGTGGGACAGGGGTAGGAGAGCAGTACTTC	CASSLRGTGVGEQYF
TRBV5-6	-	-	TRBJ1-1	TGTGCCAGCAGCCAAACCTGGGGTGACACTGAAGCTTTCTTT	CASSQTWGDTEAFF
TRBV10-3	-	-	TRBJ2-1	TGTGCCATCAGTGGTACTGAGAAATCCTACAATGAGCAGTTCTTC	CAISGTEKSYNEQFF
TRBV7-2	few	-	TRBJ1-5	TGTGCCAGCAGCAAAGGGGGACTAGGACTTCAGCCCCAGCATTTT	CASSKGGLGLQPQHF
TRBV7-2	-	-	TRBJ2-3	TGTGCCAGCAGCTTGACTATAAACACAGATACGCAGTATTTT	CASSLTINTDTQYF
TRBV9	once	-	TRBJ2-1	TGTGCCAGCAGCGTCGGAGGGTCCGATGTCGAGCAGTTCTTC	CASSVGGSDVEQFF
TRBV5-1	-	-	TRBJ2-5	TGCGCCAGCAAAAGGCGCTTTTCTTCGAGGGCCGAAGAGGAGACCCAGTACTTC	CASKRRFSSRAEEETQYF
TRBV10-2	-	-	TRBJ2-1	TGCGCCAGCAGTGAGTATCCAGGGAAGAATGAGCAGTTCTTC	CASSEYPGKNEQFF
TRBV30	-	-	TRBJ1-1	TGTGCCTGGAACGGGGGCAGTGAAGCTTTCTTT	CAWNGGSEAFF
TRBV28	once	TRBD2	TRBJ2-3	TGTGCCAGCAGTTTAATGCCTAGCGGGCACACAGATACGCAGTATTTT	CASSLMPSGHTDTQYF
TRBV7-6	-	-	TRBJ2-3	TGTGCCAGCAGCTTGGGACTGGGGGGAGATACGCAGTATTTT	CASSLGLGGDTQYF
TRBV12-2	once	-	TRBJ1-5	TGTGCAAGTCGCTTAGGACCACCGGAGCGTTCTTATCAGCCCCAGCATTTT	CASRLGPPERSYQPQHF
TRBV13	-	-	TRBJ1-6	TGTGCCAGCAGCCTCCCGGGGAGCCCCCTCCACTTT	CASSLPGSPLHF
TRBV7-3	-	TRBD2	TRBJ2-3	TGTGCCAGCAGCTCCAGACTAGCGGACCGCCCAGATACGCAGTATTTT	CASSSRLADRPDTQYF
TRBV5-1	-	TRBD1	TRBJ2-1	TGCGCCAGCAGGCCGGGACAGGCACACAGTGAGCAGTTCTTC	CASRPGQAHSEQFF
TRBV11-2	-	TRBD1	TRBJ1-5	TGTGCCAGCAGCTTAGGAACGGGGACAGGGCACAATCAGCCCCAGCATTTT	CASSLGTGTGHNQPQHF
TRBV27	-	-	TRBJ1-2	TGTGCCAGCAGTCCGGGGGGGAGCTATGGCTACACCTTC	CASSPGGSYGYTF
TRBV29-1	once	TRBD1	TRBJ1-1	TGCAGCGTTGATGACAGGGTTACGGAAGCTTTCTTT	CSVDDRVTEAFF
TRBV7-2	few	-	TRBJ1-2	TGTGCCAGCCGGTCCGAAGGCCCTGGCTACACCTTC	CASRSEGPGYTF
TRBV5-1	few	TRBD1	TRBJ2-7	TGCGCCAGCAGCCTGACCGGGACAGGGACGGGCGAGCAGTACTTC	CASSLTGTGTGEQYF
TRBV28	-	TRBD2	TRBJ2-7	TGTGCCAGCACCCCTGGGGGGACTAGCGTATCCTACGAGCAGTACTTC	CASTPGGTSVSYEQYF
TRBV25-1	-	-	TRBJ1-1	TGTGCCAGCAGTTTCAGGGAGAACACTGAAGCTTTCTTT	CASSFRENTEAFF
TRBV6-1	-	TRBD1	TRBJ2-7	TGTGCCAGCAGACCGGGACAGGGGTTTGACGAGCAGTACTTC	CASRPGQGFDEQYF
TRBV28	many	TRBD1	TRBJ2-1	TGTGCCAGCCCCTCTAGTGACAGGGCCTACAATGAGCAGTTCTTC	CASPSSDRAYNEQFF